The TCR beta chain under discussion was sequenced for a study of spatial heterogeneity in lung cancer. The overall study: Matched bulk RNA-seq provided a T cell module score, and TCR transcript counts in tumor regions correlated strongly with it.

This clonotype has ten or more counts. Its specificity is unknown. Being off target in a library aimed at alpha chains, this beta chain has a size of little meaning. Overall study results and limits: Within tumors, counts of expanded alpha and beta TCRs tracked tumor mutation counts. Expanded TCRs classified as ubiquitous or regional were counted, and these counts tracked ubiquitous and regional nonsynonymous mutations, respectively.

Documented time point: sample taken at primary tumor resection. Samples were obtained from some 72 donors, all untreated early-stage non-small cell lung cancer patients. TCRdb processed the 5' RACE reads anew with MiXCR; each CDR3 protein has one entry. In the table there are roughly 16,000 distinct CDR3 sequences, approximately 6.8% of which are singletons. Germline V CDR1 and CDR2: MNHEY, SVGAGI. Trimming took off 0 bases at V and 4 bases at J, with 12 bases between the two ends. The CDR3 length is 15 residues. V is TRBV6-5 and J is TRBJ1-2; D is possibly TRBD1 (5 bases). The sample in question was lung tumor tissue, obtained at surgery. The TCR sequence derives from a female donor with early-stage non-small cell lung cancer. CDR3 bases: TGTGCCAGCAGTTACTCGAATTCTGGGGCCTATGGCTACACCTTC. Protein: CASSYSNSGAYGYTF.